The present T cell receptor (beta chain) was sequenced within a study of T cell repertoires in cytomegalovirus infection. In this sample, this clonotype turned up many times. The target antigen is unknown. TCRdb used MiXCR to reprocess the reads, holding one entry per CDR3 protein. The sample contains about a million distinct CDR3 sequences, around 32% of which appear only once. Study-wide results and limits: What dominated the ex vivo response were HLA-C-restricted CMV-specific TCR beta clonotypes. Cumulative frequency (of public TCR beta family members) identified carriers of CMV plus the relevant HLA.

Source: cultured CD8+ T cells from PBMCs, taken from culture after CMV antigen stimulation. This TCR came from a human donor in good health (CMV status not recorded). Some clones in this sample may be carry-over from other donors' samples.

The CDR3 DNA reads as TGTGCCAGCAGCTCCCCGGGCAGGTTGAGCACAGATACGCAGTATTTT. This sequence encodes CASSSPGRLSTDTQYF. The chain employs TRBV7-2 and TRBJ2-3; D unclear. The CDR3 spans 16 residues. Trimming took off 4 bases at V and 0 bases at J, with 14 bases between the two ends. Per the germline V gene, CDR1 is SGHTA and CDR2 is FQGNSA.